This paragraph covers one T cell receptor beta chain sequence. The data were obtained in a study of technical replicates of blood from several donors. Generated by immunoSEQ multiplex PCR, the TCRdb table keeps only in-frame clones and is missing some. The data contain 11,000 to 15,000 clones, approximately 84% of them seen just once; the ten biggest clones take up about a tenth. The germline V gene has CDR1 WNHNN and CDR2 SYGVQD (reference sequence). CDR3 length: 13 amino acids. The V gene end was trimmed by 2 bases and the J gene end by 7 bases; junction bases not matched to a gene: 4. The V call is TRBV10-1, the J call TRBJ2-7; TRBD2 agrees at 8 bases. Source material: PBMCs. This clonotype originated in a human donor in good health. The CDR3 bases are TGCGCCAGCAGTGAGGGGACTAGTTTAGAGCAGTACTTC. Protein product: CASSEGTSLEQYF.